The present entry profiles one TCR beta chain with its context. The antigen is not known. This entry comes from a study of T cell responses to AZD1222 COVID-19 vaccine. Study conclusions and caveats: Baseline seropositivity occurred in only a handful of AZD1222 recipients.

The data were produced by immunoSEQ multiplex PCR, yet TCRdb's version contains in-frame clones alone and is incomplete. The sample holds approximately 120,000 clones, roughly 85% seen once. V was trimmed by 2 bases and J by 1 base, leaving 21 bases between them. This CDR3 spans 19 amino acids. Source: peripheral blood, taken 28 days after the second AZD1222 dose. The TCR sequence derives from an adult who received the AZD1222 COVID-19 vaccine. This chain connects TRBV23-1 to TRBJ1-5; D is uncertain. TRBV23-1 is noted as an ORF with a role that remains uncertain. Here the CDR3 DNA reads TGCGCCAGCAGTCAACTCTCGAGGAAAGGGAAGGAAAGCAATCAGCCCCAGCATTTT. Translated, it gives CASSQLSRKGKESNQPQHF.